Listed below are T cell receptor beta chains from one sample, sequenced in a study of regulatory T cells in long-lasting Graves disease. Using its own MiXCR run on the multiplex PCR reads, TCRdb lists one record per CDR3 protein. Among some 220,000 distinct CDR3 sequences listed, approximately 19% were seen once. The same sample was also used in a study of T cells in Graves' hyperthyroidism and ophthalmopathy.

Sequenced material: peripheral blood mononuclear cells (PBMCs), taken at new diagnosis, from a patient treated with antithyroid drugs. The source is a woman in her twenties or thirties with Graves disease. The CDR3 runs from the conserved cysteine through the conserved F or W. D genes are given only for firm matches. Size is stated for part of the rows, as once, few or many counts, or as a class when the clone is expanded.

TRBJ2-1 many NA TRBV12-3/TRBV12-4 TGTGCCAGCAGTCCTCGGCAGGCCCAGTTCTTC CASSPRQAQFF
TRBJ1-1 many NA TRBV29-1 TGCAGCGTTCGTAAGGGGACTAACACTGAAGCTTTCTTT CSVRKGTNTEAFF
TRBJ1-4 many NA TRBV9 TGTGCCAGCAGCGTAGAGAACTCCGGGAGTGAAAAACTGTTTTTT CASSVENSGSEKLFF
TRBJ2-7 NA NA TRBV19 TGTGCCAGTAGTCCAGCGGTCGTTGTCGGGAACCCGTACGAGCAGTACTTC CASSPAVVVGNPYEQYF
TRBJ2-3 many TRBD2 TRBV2 TGTGCCAGCAGTGAAGGTACCCTAGCGGTTCCCACAGATACGCAGTATTTT CASSEGTLAVPTDTQYF
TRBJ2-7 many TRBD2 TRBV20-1 TGCAGTGCTAGAGACAAACTAGCGGGAGGGTACGAGCAGTACTTC CSARDKLAGGYEQYF
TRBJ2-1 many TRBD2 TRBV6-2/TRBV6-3 TGTGCCAGCAGAACGGGGGGGGCTGGTAATGAGCAGTTCTTC CASRTGGAGNEQFF
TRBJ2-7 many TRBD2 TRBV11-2 TGTGCCAGCAGCTTCGGGACTAGCGGGGGGGCCACCTACGAGCAGTACTTC CASSFGTSGGATYEQYF
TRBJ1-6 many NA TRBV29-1 TGCAGCGCTCCCATCCCTGGTAGGAATTCACCCCTCCACTTT CSAPIPGRNSPLHF
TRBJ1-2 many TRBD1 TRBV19 TGTGCCAGTAGACTCCGGGACAGCCCTATCTATGGCTACACCTTC CASRLRDSPIYGYTF
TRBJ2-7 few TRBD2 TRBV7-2 TGTGCCAGCAGCTTAGCCGGGGGGAATAGGCGCGAGCAGTACTTC CASSLAGGNRREQYF
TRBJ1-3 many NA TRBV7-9 TGTGCCAGCACCGGGGGGCAGACCACCATATATTTT CASTGGQTTIYF
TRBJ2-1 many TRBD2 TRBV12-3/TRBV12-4 TGTGCCAGCAGTTTACCGGAACTAGCGGGAGGGCCCGATGAGCAGTTCTTC CASSLPELAGGPDEQFF
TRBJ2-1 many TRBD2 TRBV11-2 TGTGCCAGCAGCTTAGTTGGGAGCGGGAGCTTGAATGAGCAGTTCTTC CASSLVGSGSLNEQFF
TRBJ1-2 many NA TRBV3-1 TGTGCCAGCAGCCAAGATGGGCCCGGGAACTATGGCTACACCTTC CASSQDGPGNYGYTF
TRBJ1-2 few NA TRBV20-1 TGCAGTGCTAGAGTTGAGGGGTCCAACTATGGCTACACCTTC CSARVEGSNYGYTF
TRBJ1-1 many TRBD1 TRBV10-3 TGTGCCATCAGATTGGACAGGGGGGCCACTGAAGCTTTCTTT CAIRLDRGATEAFF
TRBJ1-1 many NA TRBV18 TGTGCCAGCTTGGAGGGGGGCACGAACACTGAAGCTTTCTTT CASLEGGTNTEAFF
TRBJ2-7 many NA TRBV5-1 TGCGCCAGCAGCAGAGCCTCAGGCGGAGGACTCTACGAGCAGTACTTC CASSRASGGGLYEQYF
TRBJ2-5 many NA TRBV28 TGTGCCAGCAGTTTTCCGGGTTGGGAGACCCAGTACTTC CASSFPGWETQYF
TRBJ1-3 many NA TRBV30 TGTGCCTTGAGACAGGACTCTGGAAACACCATATATTTT CALRQDSGNTIYF
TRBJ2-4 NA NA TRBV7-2 TGTGCCAGCCGAGTGCTAGCCAAAAACATTCAGTACTTC CASRVLAKNIQYF
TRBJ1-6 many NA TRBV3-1 TGTGCCAGCAGCCAAGCGGGGACGTCCTATAATTCACCCCTCCACTTT CASSQAGTSYNSPLHF
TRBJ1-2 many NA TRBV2 TGTGCCAGCAGTGAAGCGATTAATGGTGGCTACACCTTC CASSEAINGGYTF
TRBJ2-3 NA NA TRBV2 TGTGCCAGCAGTGGGGATCTAATAACGGGGCGCACAGATACGCAGTATTTT CASSGDLITGRTDTQYF
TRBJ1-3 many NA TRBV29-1 TGCAGCGTTCGCGGCAGTTCCTCTGGAAACACCATATATTTT CSVRGSSSGNTIYF
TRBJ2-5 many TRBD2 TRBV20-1 TGCAGTGCTAGCCTAGCGGGGGGCTTCCAAGAGACCCAGTACTTC CSASLAGGFQETQYF
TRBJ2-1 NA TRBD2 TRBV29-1 TGCAGCGTTCGGCTAGCGGGAGACTTGGGGGTCTTC CSVRLAGDLGVF
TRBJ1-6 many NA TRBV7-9 TGTGCCAGCAGCAAAGGACAGTATAATTCACCCCTCCACTTT CASSKGQYNSPLHF